Listed here are 20 T cell receptor beta chains from one sample, sequenced in a study of memory CD4+ T cells and cytomegalovirus serostatus. Sequencing was performed with immunoSEQ multiplex PCR; in TCRdb, only in-frame clones are kept and a portion is missing. The table includes about 54,000 clones, around 78% detected once. Single viable CD3+CD4+CD8-CD45RO+ cells were sorted as the memory CD4+ T cells. The source material was memory CD4+ T cells from blood. Source of these receptors: an adult in good health and CMV-seronegative.

V usage is TRBV28 and J usage is TRBJ1-5; maybe TRBD1 (6 bases). The CDR3 is made up of 16 amino acids. Germline loops: CDR1 MDHEN, CDR2 SYDVKM. V lost 7 bases and J lost 1, with 17 bases in between. The CDR3 reads CASTRSSGASNQPQHF. The DNA of the CDR3 is TGTGCCAGCACCCGGTCTTCAGGGGCGAGCAATCAGCCCCAGCATTTT.

This sequence joins TRBV5-1 and TRBJ1-1, with D uncertain. The CDR3 is made up of 15 amino acids. V lost 0 bases and J lost 6, with 15 bases in between. The germline V gene encodes CDR1 SGHRS and CDR2 YFSETQ. The CDR3 protein is CASSLDGVSRAEAFF. The CDR3 DNA reads TGCGCCAGCAGCTTGGACGGGGTATCGAGGGCTGAAGCTTTCTTT.

V and J are TRBV10-2 and TRBJ1-5; no clear D. The CDR3 sequence is 13 residues long. V lost 3 bases and J lost 4, with 7 bases in between. The germline V gene encodes CDR1 WSHSY and CDR2 SAAADI. The chain's CDR3 is CASSDQGNQPQHF. Here the CDR3 DNA reads TGCGCCAGCAGTGACCAAGGGAATCAGCCCCAGCATTTT.

J is TRBJ2-1 and V is TRBV5-4, with D tentatively TRBD2 (5 bases). The CDR3 covers 14 residues. Germline V gene sequence: CDR1 SGHNT, CDR2 YYREEE (reference sequence). Between the trimmed V and J ends, which lost 0 bases and 7 bases, there was a span of 11 bases. In DNA form, the CDR3 reads TGTGCCAGCAGCTTGGTTCATAGAGGGAATGAGCAGTTCTTC. Translated: CASSLVHRGNEQFF.

The J gene is TRBJ2-2, the V gene TRBV27; D is perhaps TRBD1 (6 bases). CDR3 size: 15 residues. V lost 4 bases, J lost 1 base, and 10 bases lay in between. Germline V CDR1 and CDR2: MNHEY, SMNVEV (reference sequence). The CDR3 nucleotides read TGTGCCAGCAGTTCGTCGACAGGGAACACCGGGGAGCTGTTTTTT. Translation: CASSSSTGNTGELFF.

This rearrangement joins TRBV7-2 to TRBJ2-1; a possible D gene is TRBD2 (5 bases). CDR1 SGHTA and CDR2 FQGNSA come from the germline V gene. The V end was cut by 1 base, the J end by 10 bases, with 8 bases between. The CDR3 runs to 12 residues. This CDR3 is CASSLVREEQFF. The CDR3 DNA reads TGTGCCAGCAGCTTAGTAAGGGAGGAGCAGTTCTTC.

The rearrangement uses TRBV7-2 and TRBJ1-2; D unclear. V dropped 5 bases and J dropped 4 bases, with 14 bases sitting between them. CDR3 length: 14 residues. Germline V gives CDR1 SGHTA, CDR2 FQGNSA. This CDR3 is CASSPSYGAYGYTF. The CDR3, as DNA: TGTGCCAGCAGCCCGAGTTATGGAGCCTATGGCTACACCTTC.

V and J are TRBV19 and TRBJ1-6; the match to TRBD1 covers 7 bases. V shed 2 bases, J shed 0 bases, and the junction held 4 bases outside the gene matches. From germline, CDR1 is LNHDA and CDR2 SQIVND (reference sequence). The CDR3 covers 17 residues. The CDR3 reads CASSIIQGSSYNSPLHF. For the CDR3, the DNA is TGTGCCAGTAGTATAATACAGGGGAGCTCCTATAATTCACCCCTCCACTTT.

V gene TRBV7-9 combines with J gene TRBJ1-2; D possibly corresponds to TRBD1 (6 bases). There are 15 residues in the CDR3. V lost 5 bases to trimming and J lost 7 bases, with 20 bases between them. Germline-derived CDR1 and CDR2 are SEHNR and FQNEAQ (reference sequence). CDR3 bases: TGTGCCAGCAGCAAAAACACCGGGGACAATCCTGGCTACACCTTC. Its protein product is CASSKNTGDNPGYTF.

This chain joins TRBV19 and TRBJ1-2; D remains ambiguous. V lost 0 bases, J lost 2 bases, and 7 bases lay in between. The CDR3 consists of 14 residues. Germline CDR1 is LNHDA and CDR2 is SQIVND (reference sequence). The CDR3 here is CASSIESRNYGYTF. The CDR3 DNA reads TGTGCCAGTAGTATAGAATCCAGGAACTATGGCTACACCTTC.

This clone was picked up a small number of times. The chain joins TRBV5-4 to TRBJ2-1; D gene uncertain. This CDR3 has 15 amino acids. V lost 1 base and J 7 bases, leaving 15 bases between the germline ends. Germline V CDR1 and CDR2: SGHNT, YYREEE (reference sequence). CDR3 sequence: CASSLSLERINEQFF. In nucleotides, the CDR3 is TGTGCCAGCAGCTTGAGTCTGGAGCGAATAAATGAGCAGTTCTTC.

The chain joins TRBV19 to TRBJ2-1; perhaps TRBD2 as D (6 bases). CDR3 length: 15 residues. In germline, CDR1 is LNHDA, CDR2 SQIVND (reference sequence). The germline V and J ends were trimmed by 7 bases and 7 bases, with 20 bases remaining between them. CDR3 in DNA: TGTGCCAGTACCCCGGACGGGAGTTTAAGAAATGAGCAGTTCTTC. Translation: CASTPDGSLRNEQFF.

The chain recombines TRBV28 with TRBJ2-4; 7 bases line up with TRBD1. The length of the CDR3 is 15 residues. CDR1 and CDR2 (germline): MDHEN, SYDVKM. V gave up 5 bases and J gave up 2 bases; unmatched junction bases: 6. CDR3 loop: CASSVHRGTKNIQYF. CDR3 coding DNA: TGTGCCAGCAGTGTCCACAGGGGTACCAAAAACATTCAGTACTTC.

This chain connects TRBV2 to TRBJ2-4, with D unclear. Looked up from germline, CDR1 is SNHLY and CDR2 is FYNNEI. Trimming took off 8 bases at V and 7 bases at J, with 21 bases between the two ends. The CDR3 covers 15 residues. DNA for the CDR3: TGTGCCAGCTACCGAGAAAGGACCCTAGGGAACATTCAGTACTTC. It codes for CASYRERTLGNIQYF.

The genes are TRBV18 and TRBJ1-4; the D is unclear. Germline V gene lookup returns CDR1 KGHSH and CDR2 LQKENI. CDR3 length: 11 amino acids. The V end lost 6 bases, the J end lost 7 bases, and 6 bases lay between the germline ends. In DNA form, the CDR3 reads TGTGCCAGCTCGTCAGGTGAAAAACTGTTTTTT. Protein: CASSSGEKLFF.

The V call is TRBV28, the J call TRBJ2-3; D gene ambiguous. Germline assignment: CDR1 MDHEN and CDR2 SYDVKM. V lost 4 bases, J lost 2 bases, and 10 bases lay in between. CDR3 length: 14 residues. This chain's CDR3 is CASSYVGNTDTQYF. Here the CDR3 DNA reads TGTGCCAGCAGTTACGTGGGGAACACAGATACGCAGTATTTT.

The chain recombines TRBV6-5 with TRBJ2-7; D is perhaps TRBD1 or TRBD2 (7 bases each). Germline CDR1 is MNHEY and CDR2 is SVGAGI. V gave up 8 bases and J gave up 0 bases, with 17 bases separating them. This CDR3 contains 15 residues. CDR3 sequence: CASRGRGTASYEQYF. The CDR3 bases are TGTGCCAGCCGAGGGAGGGGGACAGCCTCCTACGAGCAGTACTTC.

Relative to its sample, this clone is medium-sized. The chain couples TRBV5-3 to TRBJ2-7; D is undetermined. TRBV5-3 is identified as an open reading frame with a role that is uncertain. The V gene lost 0 bases and the J gene lost 6 bases, with 19 bases spanning the gap. The CDR3 loop spans 16 amino acids. In DNA form, the CDR3 reads TGTGCCAGAAGCTTGGGACAATCCCCCTTGAACGGCGAGCAGTACTTC. Its translation is CARSLGQSPLNGEQYF.

The chain uses TRBV6-1 and TRBJ1-2; tentatively, D is TRBD1 (6 bases). The V and J ends lost 7 bases and 0 bases respectively, with 15 bases between them. The CDR3 has 15 residues. Germline V gene lookup returns CDR1 MNHNS and CDR2 SASEGT. CDR3 DNA sequence: TGTGCCAGCATCCTAAGGGGGGGAGCTAACTATGGCTACACCTTC. Encoded protein: CASILRGGANYGYTF.

The chain carries TRBV27 and TRBJ1-6, with D unresolved. Deletions cut 8 bases from V and 4 bases from J, with 15 bases between. The CDR3 loop spans 15 amino acids. Germline CDR1 reads MNHEY; CDR2 reads SMNVEV (reference sequence). The CDR3 is CASLRSGGYNSPLHF. As DNA, the CDR3 is TGTGCCAGCCTTCGGTCAGGCGGGTATAATTCACCCCTCCACTTT.